Shown below are 23 T cell receptor beta chains from a single sample sequenced in a study of patients and donors after allogeneic stem cell transplantation. TCRdb redid the calling of the RT-PCR reads with MiXCR, one entry per CDR3 protein. The sample carries more than 75,000 distinct CDR3 sequences, 4% to 5% recorded once. Material for sequencing was blood, either unsorted or a sorted T cell fraction (not recorded which). The receptors derive from a human donor who was either an allogeneic HSCT recipient or a stem cell or donor lymphocyte infusion donor (not recorded which). It is not recorded whose cells these are; they may come from a transplant donor.

In this sample, this clonotype turned up many times. The rearrangement uses TRBV28 and TRBJ1-2; 7 bases are a match to TRBD1. CDR1 and CDR2 (germline): MDHEN, SYDVKM. The V segment lost 2 bases and the J segment 8 bases; nucleotides outside the gene matches: 5. This CDR3 contains 13 residues. CDR3 sequence (DNA): TGTGCCAGCAGTTTAGGCAGGGGGAGAGGCTACACCTTC. Its protein product is CASSLGRGRGYTF.

V gene TRBV6-5 combines with J gene TRBJ2-5; 7 positions agree with TRBD1. Germline trimming cut 2 bases from V and 3 bases from J; bases unmatched to any gene: 3. In germline, CDR1 is MNHEY, CDR2 SVGAGI. This CDR3 has 14 amino acids. The CDR3 is CASSYPTGEETQYF. The CDR3 region has the DNA TGTGCCAGCAGTTACCCAACAGGGGAAGAGACCCAGTACTTC.

Ten or more counts support this clonotype. The chain is built from TRBV6-1 and TRBJ1-5; the D gene is possibly TRBD1 (5 bases). The CDR3 spans 15 residues. Germline CDR1 reads MNHNS; CDR2 reads SASEGT. Trimming took off 6 bases at V and 2 bases at J, with 14 bases between the two ends. The CDR3 loop is CASSLEGTGNQPQHF. The CDR3 DNA sequence: TGTGCCAGCAGCCTGGAAGGGACGGGCAATCAGCCCCAGCATTTT.

Many counts were recorded for this clonotype. The genes are TRBV12-3 or TRBV12-4 and TRBJ2-3, with a possible D match to TRBD2 (6 bases). Between the trimmed V and J ends, which lost 0 bases and 0 bases, there was a span of 10 bases. This CDR3 spans 16 amino acids. The CDR3 loop reads CASSLAGGPSTDTQYF. The CDR3 DNA sequence: TGTGCCAGCAGTTTAGCGGGGGGTCCTAGCACAGATACGCAGTATTTT.

This clonotype was recorded many times. The chain has TRBV4-1 and TRBJ2-1, with D perhaps TRBD1 (6 bases). This CDR3 is built from 16 residues. V lost 4 bases and J lost 1, with 14 bases in between. Germline V gene data show CDR1 as MGHRA and CDR2 as YSYEKL. Here the CDR3 DNA reads TGCGCCAGCAGCCCGACCACAGGGAAATCCTACAATGAGCAGTTCTTC. Protein product: CASSPTTGKSYNEQFF.

This clonotype appeared a few times. The chain uses TRBV2 and TRBJ1-2; D unresolved. Germline CDR1 reads SNHLY; CDR2 reads FYNNEI. This CDR3 has 13 amino acids. V lost 7 bases, J lost 3 bases, and 12 bases lay in between. The CDR3 bases are TGTGCCAGCACCCCCGGTCCTGACTATGGCTACACCTTC. Residues: CASTPGPDYGYTF.

In its sample, this clonotype was seen once. This may be a read error: a much more frequent sequence differs by one nucleotide. V is TRBV5-1 and J is TRBJ2-7; either TRBD1 or TRBD2 may supply D (6 bases each). The germline V gene encodes CDR1 SGHRS and CDR2 YFSETQ. The ends were cut back, 4 bases at V and 8 bases at J, with 13 bases in the middle. The CDR3 has 12 residues. DNA for the CDR3: TGCGCCAGCAGCCCCCCGGGGGACAAGCAGTACTTC. It translates to CASSPPGDKQYF.

This clonotype showed up many times. The gene calls are TRBV10-1 and TRBJ2-7; D is possibly TRBD2 (5 bases). The CDR3 has 14 amino acids. V dropped 10 bases and J dropped 3 bases, with 19 bases sitting between them. Looked up from germline, CDR1 is WNHNN and CDR2 is SYGVQD (reference sequence). CDR3 residues: CANTNRPGGYEQYF. The CDR3, as DNA: TGCGCCAACACGAACCGCCCTGGAGGCTACGAGCAGTACTTC.

This clonotype was observed at least ten times. The chain couples TRBV19 to TRBJ1-1, with D perhaps TRBD1 (5 bases). V was cut by 5 bases and J by 1 base, with 14 bases left in between. The CDR3 covers 15 residues. The germline V gene has CDR1 LNHDA and CDR2 SQIVND (reference sequence). CDR3 loop: CASSVRTLTNTEAFF. The CDR3 DNA is TGTGCCAGTAGTGTCAGGACATTAACGAACACTGAAGCTTTCTTT.

In its sample, this clonotype was seen many times. The chain uses TRBV5-6 and TRBJ2-1, with 13 bases matching TRBD2. Germline CDR1 SGHDT, CDR2 YYEEEE. J lost 9 bases, V lost 1 base, and 4 bases had no gene match. The CDR3 extends over 15 amino acids. CDR3 nucleotide sequence: TGTGCCAGCAGCTTGCCGGGACTAGCGGGAATTGAGCAGTTCTTC. Encoded protein: CASSLPGLAGIEQFF.

This clonotype qualifies as medium-sized. The chain uses TRBV5-1 and TRBJ1-6; a weak D match, TRBD1 (6 bases). The CDR3 is 15 amino acids. Germline V gives CDR1 SGHRS, CDR2 YFSETQ. The germline V and J ends were trimmed by 0 bases and 10 bases, with 14 bases remaining between them. The CDR3 spells CASSLEAGRGSPLHF. The CDR3 bases are TGCGCCAGCAGCTTGGAAGCGGGCAGGGGCTCACCCCTCCACTTT. Full variable domain (outside the CDR3, taken from reference TRBV5-1 and TRBJ1-6): KAGVTQTPRYLIKTRGQQVTLSCSPISGHRSVSWYQQTPGQGLQFLFEYFSETQRNKGNFPGRFSGRQFSNSRSEMNVSTLELGDSALYLCASSLEAGRGSPLHFGNGTRLTVT.

In this sample, this clonotype turned up many times. The chain has TRBV7-2 and TRBJ1-1; a weak D match, TRBD1 (6 bases). The V gene's germline CDR1 is SGHTA and CDR2 FQGNSA. This CDR3 has 12 residues. V was trimmed by 1 base and J by 7 bases, leaving 7 bases between them. This chain's CDR3 is CASSLGDNEAFF. The CDR3 region has the DNA TGTGCCAGCAGCTTAGGGGACAATGAAGCTTTCTTT.

This clonotype was counted between two and nine times. J is TRBJ1-1 and V is TRBV7-2, with 9 bases that match TRBD1. The CDR3 is made up of 16 amino acids. Germline-derived CDR1 and CDR2 are SGHTA and FQGNSA. The ends lost 5 bases at V and 3 bases at J; junction bases unmatched: 10. This CDR3 is CASSPRGTGLDTEAFF. CDR3 nucleotides: TGTGCCAGCAGCCCCAGGGGGACAGGGTTGGACACTGAAGCTTTCTTT.

This clonotype was seen repeatedly, ten times or more. This chain joins TRBV2 and TRBJ2-2; D perhaps matches TRBD1 (6 bases). This CDR3 has 17 amino acids. V lost 6 bases to trimming and J lost 2 bases, with 19 bases between them. Germline CDR1 reads SNHLY; CDR2 reads FYNNEI. The CDR3 region is CASRTTKGTPNTGELFF. The CDR3 nucleotides are TGTGCCAGCAGAACTACAAAGGGGACACCTAACACCGGGGAGCTGTTTTTT.

This clonotype was seen at least ten times. V is TRBV29-1 and J is TRBJ1-1; 7 nucleotides agree with TRBD1. The CDR3 totals 12 residues. Germline-derived CDR1 and CDR2 are SQVTM and ANQGSEA. CDR3 DNA: TGCACCTCCAGACAGGGAGACGCTGAAGCTTTCTTT. It yields the protein CTSRQGDAEAFF.

There are many counts of this clonotype. The rearrangement links TRBV25-1 to TRBJ2-2, with D uncertain. The CDR3 consists of 13 residues. Looked up from germline, CDR1 is MGHDK and CDR2 is SYGVNS. Trimming removed 3 bases at V and 1 base at J, with 3 bases between. The CDR3 DNA is TGTGCCAGCAGTGATCAGAACACCGGGGAGCTGTTTTTT. Its protein product is CASSDQNTGELFF.

This clonotype occurred many times. The chain is built from TRBV29-1 and TRBJ1-1, with no clear D. V lost 3 bases and J 0 bases, leaving 5 bases between the germline ends. Germline CDR1 SQVTM, CDR2 ANQGSEA. The CDR3 consists of 12 residues. The CDR3 DNA is TGCAGCGTTGAGGCTTTGAACACTGAAGCTTTCTTT. Translating gives CSVEALNTEAFF.

This clonotype was picked up many times. The chain couples TRBV24-1 to TRBJ2-1, with D possibly being TRBD1 or TRBD2 (7 bases each). Germline V gene data show CDR1 as KGHDR and CDR2 as SFDVKD. This CDR3 spans 15 amino acids. The V end lost 4 bases, the J end lost 5 bases, and 14 bases lay between the germline ends. In DNA, the CDR3 is TGTGCCACCAGTGACTCAGGGGGGGGAAACAATGAGCAGTTCTTC. Protein sequence: CATSDSGGGNNEQFF.

This clonotype was picked up many times. The rearrangement joins TRBV20-1 to TRBJ1-2; 8 bases agree with TRBD1. V dropped 7 bases and J dropped 1; count of bases not matched to a gene: 8. The CDR3 totals 14 residues. The germline V gene has CDR1 DFQATT and CDR2 SNEGSKA (reference sequence). The CDR3 sequence is CSGTTGELNYGYTF. Here the CDR3 DNA reads TGCAGTGGAACGACAGGGGAACTTAACTATGGCTACACCTTC.

In its sample, this clonotype was seen many times. The J gene is TRBJ2-5, the V gene TRBV5-1; 8 nucleotides line up with TRBD1. CDR3 length: 15 amino acids. In germline, CDR1 is SGHRS, CDR2 YFSETQ. Trimming cost V 0 bases and J 1 base; bases outside gene matches: 2. This chain's CDR3 is CASSLAGQGQETQYF. The CDR3 DNA sequence: TGCGCCAGCAGCTTGGCCGGACAGGGCCAAGAGACCCAGTACTTC.

This clonotype occurred many times. The chain links TRBV7-2 to TRBJ2-2, with unresolved D. Germline loops: CDR1 SGHTA, CDR2 FQGNSA. This CDR3 has 14 amino acids. The ends were cut back, 2 bases at V and 7 bases at J, with 11 bases in the middle. Written as DNA, the CDR3 is TGTGCCAGCAGCTTAAATCCTTCTATCGGGGAGCTGTTTTTT. Protein: CASSLNPSIGELFF.

This clonotype was seen ten or more times. This chain uses TRBV5-1 with TRBJ2-1; tentative D call: TRBD1 (5 bases). Trimming cost V 4 bases and J 7 bases, with 12 bases left between them. The CDR3 is 13 amino acids. CDR1 is SGHRS, CDR2 YFSETQ, per germline. The CDR3 sequence is CASSKEQENEQFF. The CDR3 DNA is TGCGCCAGCAGCAAAGAACAGGAGAATGAGCAGTTCTTC.

This clonotype showed up many times. The V and J genes are TRBV7-9 and TRBJ2-1, with D perhaps matching TRBD1 or TRBD2 (5 bases each). V gave up 7 bases and J gave up 3 bases, with 16 bases separating them. Germline assignment: CDR1 SEHNR and CDR2 FQNEAQ (reference sequence). This CDR3 is built from 15 residues. The CDR3 DNA reads as TGTGCCAGCACCTTGGGGAGACAGAGCTACAATGAGCAGTTCTTC. Translation gives CASTLGRQSYNEQFF. The full variable domain, completed using reference TRBV7-9 and TRBJ2-1, is DTGVSQNPRHKITKRGQNVTFRCDPISEHNRLYWYRQTLGQGPEFLTYFQNEAQLEKSRLLSDRFSAERPKGSFSTLEIQRTEQGDSAMYLCASTLGRQSYNEQFFGPGTRLTVL.